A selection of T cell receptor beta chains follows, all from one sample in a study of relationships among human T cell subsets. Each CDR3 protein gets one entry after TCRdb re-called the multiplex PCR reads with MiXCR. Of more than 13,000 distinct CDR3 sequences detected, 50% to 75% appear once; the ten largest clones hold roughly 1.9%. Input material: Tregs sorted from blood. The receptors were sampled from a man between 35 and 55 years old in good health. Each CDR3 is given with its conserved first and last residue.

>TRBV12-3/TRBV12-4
CASSWTEFEQYF
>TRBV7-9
CASSSRTLAGGPPSYEQYF
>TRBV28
CASETHREVKGYTF
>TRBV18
CASSPFGLPNQPQHF
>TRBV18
CASSRQGIGDTQYF
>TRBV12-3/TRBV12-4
CASSHRGLGQPQHF
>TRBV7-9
CASSFDGGEDEQYF
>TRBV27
CASSFSTGIYEQYF
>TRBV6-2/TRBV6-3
CASSYSGGGEQFF
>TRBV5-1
CASSYVGANEKLFF
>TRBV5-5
CASSRGDGRRYEQYF
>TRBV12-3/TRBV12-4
CASSSTGMTQYF
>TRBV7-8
CASSLALSGHATYGQYF
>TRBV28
CASSPTKISNYGYTF
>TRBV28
CASSLDRPPGQQYF
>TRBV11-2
CASSLGGQQSSPLHF
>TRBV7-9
CASSASETQYF
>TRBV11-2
CASSSIMNLDQPSYEQYF
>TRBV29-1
CSSGGEFSLSIDTQYF
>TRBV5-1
CASSLGQTDTDTQYF
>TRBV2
CASRALGLAGPTQAKNIQYF
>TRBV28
CASSNQGSRTEAFF
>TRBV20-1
CSARRPNEQFF
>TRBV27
CASSLHLKTYEQYF
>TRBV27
CASSPTPDSPTQYF
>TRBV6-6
CASGRLGLSYEQYF
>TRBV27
CASSSSAGVGNSPLHF
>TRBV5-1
CASSLERQGALTRGYNEQFF
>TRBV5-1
CASRSLAGDSYNEQFF